This TCR beta chain was recovered during a study of shared clonotypes between healthy human individuals. Whole-study findings and limits: For naive CD4 cells, roughly 5% of clonotypes were shared across a few donors. Some clonotypes were shared by all four sorted-subset donors, while others were not shared. The non-shared ones had lower generation probabilities than the shared ones.

The CDR3 spans 14 residues. CDR1 MNHNS and CDR2 SASEGT come from the germline V gene. J gave up 5 bases and V 8 bases, and 10 bases lay outside the gene matches. The split of CD4+ cells yielded CD45RA+ naive and CD45RA-negative memory subsets. For this clone: Its antigen is unknown.

The test was conducted at deep level. Some clones are missing from TCRdb's copy, which holds only in-frame ones; the method was immunoSEQ multiplex PCR. This sample has fewer than 2.5 million clones; roughly 93% occur once, and the top ten carry about 0.38%. What was sequenced was naive CD4+ T cells from PBMCs. Subset reported: CD45RA+ positively selected. This rearrangement joins TRBV6-1 to TRBJ1-2; TRBD1 matches at 8 bases. This receptor was obtained from a man aged 18 to 30 in good health. Some clones in this sample may be carry-over from other donors' samples. CDR3 nucleotides: TGTGCCAGCGGACAGGGAGGCCCGGCTTATGGCTACACCTTC. Translating it yields CASGQGGPAYGYTF.